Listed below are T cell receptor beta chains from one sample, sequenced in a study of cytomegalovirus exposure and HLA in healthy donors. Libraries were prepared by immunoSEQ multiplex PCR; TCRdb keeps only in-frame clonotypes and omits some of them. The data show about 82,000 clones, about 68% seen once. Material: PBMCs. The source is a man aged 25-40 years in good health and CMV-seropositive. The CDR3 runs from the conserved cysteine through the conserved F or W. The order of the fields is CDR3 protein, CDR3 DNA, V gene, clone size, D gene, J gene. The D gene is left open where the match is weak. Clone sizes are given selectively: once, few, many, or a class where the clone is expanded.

cdr3_aa: CASNLGGYEQYF
cdr3_nt: TGTGCCAGCAACCTTGGAGGCTACGAGCAGTACTTC
v_call: TRBV2
clone_size: NA
d_call: NA
j_call: TRBJ2-7

cdr3_aa: CASSLSRIVSGSDEQFF
cdr3_nt: TGTGCCAGCAGCTTAAGTCGGATAGTTAGCGGGAGCGATGAGCAGTTCTTC
v_call: TRBV7-3
clone_size: NA
d_call: TRBD2
j_call: TRBJ2-1

cdr3_aa: CASSRRLAKNTGELFF
cdr3_nt: TGTGCCAGCAGCCGTAGACTAGCGAAGAACACCGGGGAGCTGTTTTTT
v_call: TRBV14
clone_size: NA
d_call: TRBD2
j_call: TRBJ2-2

cdr3_aa: CASSLGGGGTQETQYF
cdr3_nt: TGTGCCAGCAGTCTAGGGGGGGGCGGGACTCAAGAGACCCAGTACTTC
v_call: TRBV7-7
clone_size: NA
d_call: NA
j_call: TRBJ2-5

cdr3_aa: CAIMREADQPQHF
cdr3_nt: TGTGCCATCATGCGGGAGGCTGATCAGCCCCAGCATTTT
v_call: TRBV10-3
clone_size: NA
d_call: NA
j_call: TRBJ1-5

cdr3_aa: CASSDLASGNTQYF
cdr3_nt: TGTGCCAGCAGTGACTTGGCTAGCGGGAATACGCAGTATTTT
v_call: TRBV6-4
clone_size: NA
d_call: TRBD2
j_call: TRBJ2-3

cdr3_aa: CARSSSPGTTFSYEQYF
cdr3_nt: TGTGCCAGAAGCTCTTCGCCCGGGACTACATTCTCCTACGAGCAGTACTTC
v_call: TRBV7-5
clone_size: NA
d_call: NA
j_call: TRBJ2-7

cdr3_aa: CAILDIAHPYEQYF
cdr3_nt: TGTGCCATCCTTGACATTGCACATCCTTACGAGCAGTACTTC
v_call: TRBV2
clone_size: NA
d_call: NA
j_call: TRBJ2-7

cdr3_aa: CASSVTEQLTDTQYF
cdr3_nt: TGTGCCAGCAGCGTAACGGAACAGCTCACAGATACGCAGTATTTT
v_call: TRBV9
clone_size: NA
d_call: NA
j_call: TRBJ2-3

cdr3_aa: CSGGGLAGRTSTDTQYF
cdr3_nt: TGCAGCGGGGGGGGACTAGCGGGCCGTACTAGCACAGATACGCAGTATTTT
v_call: TRBV29-1
clone_size: NA
d_call: TRBD2
j_call: TRBJ2-3

cdr3_aa: CASSVERSSTDTQYF
cdr3_nt: TGTGCCAGCAGCGTGGAGCGGAGTAGCACAGATACGCAGTATTTT
v_call: TRBV9
clone_size: NA
d_call: NA
j_call: TRBJ2-3

cdr3_aa: CASTSTGFPGYTF
cdr3_nt: TGTGCCAGCACCAGTACAGGGTTTCCTGGCTACACCTTC
v_call: TRBV9
clone_size: NA
d_call: NA
j_call: TRBJ1-2

cdr3_aa: CSASGNTEAFF
cdr3_nt: TGCAGTGCTAGCGGGAACACTGAAGCTTTCTTT
v_call: TRBV20-1
clone_size: NA
d_call: NA
j_call: TRBJ1-1

cdr3_aa: CAWTLGLKNTEAFF
cdr3_nt: TGTGCCTGGACCCTGGGACTTAAGAACACTGAAGCTTTCTTT
v_call: TRBV30
clone_size: NA
d_call: NA
j_call: TRBJ1-1

cdr3_aa: CASSKEGPTANTGELFF
cdr3_nt: TGTGCCAGCAGCAAAGAGGGGCCAACCGCGAACACCGGGGAGCTGTTTTTT
v_call: TRBV21-1
clone_size: NA
d_call: NA
j_call: TRBJ2-2

cdr3_aa: CASRVRFGAWETQYF
cdr3_nt: TGTGCCAGCAGGGTGCGGTTTGGGGCTTGGGAGACCCAGTACTTC
v_call: TRBV2
clone_size: NA
d_call: NA
j_call: TRBJ2-5

cdr3_aa: CASSPQGNTEAFF
cdr3_nt: TGTGCCAGCAGCCCACAGGGAAACACTGAAGCTTTCTTT
v_call: TRBV16
clone_size: few
d_call: NA
j_call: TRBJ1-1

cdr3_aa: CAWSVGGRIYEQYF
cdr3_nt: TGTGCCTGGAGTGTAGGCGGGAGGATCTACGAGCAGTACTTC
v_call: TRBV30
clone_size: NA
d_call: TRBD2
j_call: TRBJ2-7

cdr3_aa: CASSSFGGSGANVLTF
cdr3_nt: TGTGCCAGTAGTTCTTTCGGCGGCTCTGGGGCCAACGTCCTGACTTTC
v_call: TRBV19
clone_size: NA
d_call: NA
j_call: TRBJ2-6

cdr3_aa: CASSGPGGQKSTDTQYF
cdr3_nt: TGTGCCAGCAGTGGCCCAGGGGGACAGAAAAGCACAGATACGCAGTATTTT
v_call: TRBV25-1
clone_size: few
d_call: TRBD1
j_call: TRBJ2-3

cdr3_aa: CASSQEDSLAGANVLTF
cdr3_nt: TGCGCCAGCAGCCAAGAGGACAGCTTGGCTGGGGCCAACGTCCTGACTTTC
v_call: TRBV4-1
clone_size: few
d_call: NA
j_call: TRBJ2-6

cdr3_aa: CASSLGATEAFF
cdr3_nt: TGTGCCAGCAGTTTAGGGGCGACTGAAGCTTTCTTT
v_call: TRBV28
clone_size: NA
d_call: NA
j_call: TRBJ1-1

cdr3_aa: CASSASGFSYEQYF
cdr3_nt: TGTGCCAGCAGCGCTAGCGGGTTCTCCTACGAGCAGTACTTC
v_call: TRBV9
clone_size: NA
d_call: TRBD2
j_call: TRBJ2-7

cdr3_aa: CASSLAASTYEQYF
cdr3_nt: TGTGCCAGCAGTTTGGCGGCGAGTACCTACGAGCAGTACTTC
v_call: TRBV28
clone_size: many
d_call: NA
j_call: TRBJ2-7

cdr3_aa: CASSVDVRGPLGYTF
cdr3_nt: TGTGCCAGCAGCGTAGACGTCAGGGGACCGCTTGGCTACACCTTC
v_call: TRBV9
clone_size: NA
d_call: NA
j_call: TRBJ1-2

cdr3_aa: CASSRRQGGNQPQHF
cdr3_nt: TGTGCCAGCAGCCGTCGACAGGGAGGCAATCAGCCCCAGCATTTT
v_call: TRBV7-2
clone_size: NA
d_call: TRBD1
j_call: TRBJ1-5

cdr3_aa: CASSVAGQGATNIQYF
cdr3_nt: TGTGCCAGCAGCGTAGCGGGGCAGGGGGCAACAAACATTCAGTACTTC
v_call: TRBV9
clone_size: NA
d_call: TRBD1
j_call: TRBJ2-4